This TCR beta chain was documented in a study of radiation and T cells in renal cell carcinoma. Whole-study context: Nephrectomy followed 15 Gy stereotactic body radiation by 4 weeks. Whole-study findings and limits: Top tumor clonotypes rose in blood 2 weeks post-radiation, then contracted.

Documented time point: baseline pretreatment blood. The treatment was: 15 Gy SBRT to primary tumor, nephrectomy 4 weeks later. Blood was sampled at baseline, 2 weeks and 4 weeks after SBRT. Measured with immunoSEQ multiplex PCR; TCRdb has only the in-frame clones, and not every one. This table has about 20,000 clones, 70% to 80% appearing once. This clone appeared once. The antigen remains unidentified. Sample: blood, taken from a patient whose treatment included radiotherapy and nephrectomy. This TCR was recovered from a man aged 55 to 69 with renal cell carcinoma.

DNA for the CDR3: TGCGCCAGCAGACCTTGGACTAGCGGCCCAGCAAGACTATACAATGAGCAGTTCTTC. As protein: CASRPWTSGPARLYNEQFF. The rearrangement links TRBV5-1 to TRBJ2-1; 10 nucleotides line up with TRBD2. CDR1 and CDR2 (germline): SGHRS, YFSETQ. CDR3 length: 19 amino acids. The V and J ends lost 5 bases and 4 bases, in that order; junction bases with no gene match: 18. The entire variable domain, with the rest obtained from reference TRBV5-1 and TRBJ2-1, is as follows: KAGVTQTPRYLIKTRGQQVTLSCSPISGHRSVSWYQQTPGQGLQFLFEYFSETQRNKGNFPGRFSGRQFSNSRSEMNVSTLELGDSALYLCASRPWTSGPARLYNEQFFGPGTRLTVL.